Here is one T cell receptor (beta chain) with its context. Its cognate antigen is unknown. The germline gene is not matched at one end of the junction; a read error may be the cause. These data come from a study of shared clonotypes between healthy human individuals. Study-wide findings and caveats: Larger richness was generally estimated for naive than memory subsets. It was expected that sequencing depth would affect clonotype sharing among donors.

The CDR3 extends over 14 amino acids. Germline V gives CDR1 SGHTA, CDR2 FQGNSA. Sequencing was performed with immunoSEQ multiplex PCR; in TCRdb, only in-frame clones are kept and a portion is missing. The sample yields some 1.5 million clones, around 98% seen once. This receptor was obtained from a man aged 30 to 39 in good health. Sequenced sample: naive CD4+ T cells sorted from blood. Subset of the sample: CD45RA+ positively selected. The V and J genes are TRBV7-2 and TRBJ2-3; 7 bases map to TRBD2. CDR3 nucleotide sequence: TGTGCCAGCAGTTTAGCGGGCAACACAGATACGCAGTATTTT. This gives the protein CASSLAGNTDTQYF.